What follows describes a single T cell receptor beta chain. Its antigen remains unidentified. The sample originates from a study of OX40 agonist ivuxolimab in advanced cancers. At the level of the study: Prior anti-PD-1, anti-PD-L1 or anti-CTLA-4 therapy did not bar entry, and less than 50% had some.

Measured with immunoSEQ multiplex PCR; TCRdb has only the in-frame clones, and not every one. The sample has tens of thousands of clones, 80% to 90% seen once. Study-wide results and caveats: Expanded peripheral T-cell antigen specificity went undetermined. The study observed clonal expansion of CD4+ and CD8+ blood T cells by week 6 at 0.1 to 3.0 mg/kg.

With 3 bases removed from V and 3 bases from J, the gap between germline ends came to 24 bases. Germline V gives CDR1 SGHVT, CDR2 SQSDAQ. This CDR3 is built from 18 residues. The sequence derives from an adult with an advanced solid tumor such as melanoma, head and neck, liver or kidney cancer. The chain has TRBV7-4 and TRBJ2-7; possibly TRBD2 for D (7 bases). The input for sequencing was CD4+ or CD8+ T cells sorted from blood, taken in a trial of the OX40 agonist ivuxolimab. CDR3 sequence reads: CASSFRIFGGPVIYEQYF. CDR3 bases: TGTGCCAGCAGCTTCCGGATTTTCGGGGGGCCGGTGATCTACGAGCAGTACTTC.